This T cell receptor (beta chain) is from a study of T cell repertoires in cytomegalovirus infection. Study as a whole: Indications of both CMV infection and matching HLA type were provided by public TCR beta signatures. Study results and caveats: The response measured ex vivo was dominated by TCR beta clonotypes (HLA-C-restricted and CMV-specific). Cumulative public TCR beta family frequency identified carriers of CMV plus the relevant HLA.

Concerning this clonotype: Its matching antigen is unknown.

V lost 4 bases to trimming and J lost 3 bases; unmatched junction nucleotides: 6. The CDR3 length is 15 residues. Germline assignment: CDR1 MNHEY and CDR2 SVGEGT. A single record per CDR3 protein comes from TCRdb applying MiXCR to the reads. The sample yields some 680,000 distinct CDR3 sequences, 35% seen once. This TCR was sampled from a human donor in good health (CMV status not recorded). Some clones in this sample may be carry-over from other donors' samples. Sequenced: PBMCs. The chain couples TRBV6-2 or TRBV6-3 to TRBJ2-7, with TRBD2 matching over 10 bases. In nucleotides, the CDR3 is TGTGCCAGCAGTTCTCGGGCTAGCGGGAGCTACGAGCAGTACTTC. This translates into CASSSRASGSYEQYF.